The 9 T cell receptor beta chains listed next were all sequenced from one sample in a study of blood T cell repertoires in COVID-19. The repertoire was sequenced with immunoSEQ multiplex PCR; TCRdb's copy has only in-frame clones and lacks some. The top ten hold around 8% of the sample, which has approximately 210,000 clones, around 92% seen once. Source material: PBMCs or T cells enriched from blood (not recorded which). The receptors stem from a woman younger than 35 who had recovered from COVID-19.

The chain is built from TRBV6-5 and TRBJ2-5, with 10 bases identical to TRBD1. J was trimmed by 5 bases and V by 6 bases; bases with no gene match: 6. CDR1 MNHEY and CDR2 SVGAGI come from the germline V gene. The CDR3 is 14 amino acids. CDR3 residues: CASSDRGRGETQYF. CDR3 bases: TGTGCCAGCAGCGACAGGGGGCGAGGGGAGACCCAGTACTTC.

The CDR3 protein is CASSLSDRYNTEAFF. The CDR3 DNA reads as TGTGCCAGCAGCCTAAGCGACCGATATAACACTGAAGCTTTCTTT. The chain couples TRBV6-5 to TRBJ1-1; D call uncertain. The CDR3 loop spans 15 amino acids. Germline CDR1 MNHEY, CDR2 SVGAGI. Trimming removed 6 bases at V and 2 bases at J, with 16 bases between.

The count of this clone is one. The chain links TRBV5-4 to TRBJ2-7; 10 nucleotides match TRBD2. V shed 1 base and J 2 bases; nucleotides not matched to a gene: 9. Germline assignment: CDR1 SGHNT and CDR2 YYREEE (reference sequence). This CDR3 comprises 17 residues. This chain's CDR3 is CASSLRGSGGAPYEQYF. The CDR3 nucleotides read TGTGCCAGCAGCTTGCGTGGCAGCGGGGGGGCCCCCTACGAGCAGTACTTC.

This chain uses TRBV30 with TRBJ2-3; TRBD1 aligns across 7 bases. CDR3 size: 15 residues. Trimming removed 2 bases from V and 2 bases from J; junction bases left unmatched: 7. Germline V gene lookup returns CDR1 GTSNPN and CDR2 SVGIG (reference sequence). The CDR3 loop reads CAWSRIDRDTDTQYF. The DNA of the CDR3 is TGTGCCTGGAGTCGCATCGACAGGGACACAGATACGCAGTATTTT. Looking up the rest from reference TRBV30 and TRBJ2-3 gives the full variable domain: SQTIHQWPATLVQPVGSPLSLECTVEGTSNPNLYWYRQAAGRGLQLLFYSVGIGQISSEVPQNLSASRPQDRQFILSSKKLLLSDSGFYLCAWSRIDRDTDTQYFGPGTRLTVL.

The CDR3: CAISGPGGANEQFF. CDR3 nucleotide sequence: TGTGCCATCAGTGGACCGGGGGGGGCCAATGAGCAGTTCTTC. The chain couples TRBV10-3 to TRBJ2-1, with 8 nucleotides matching TRBD2. V trimming: 4 bases; J trimming: 6 bases; junction bases outside the gene matches: 5. This CDR3 spans 14 amino acids. CDR1 is ENHRY, CDR2 SYGVKD, per germline.

V is TRBV5-1 and J is TRBJ1-1, with D unresolved. The CDR3 consists of 14 residues. Germline CDR1 is SGHRS and CDR2 is YFSETQ. V lost 5 bases and J 1 base, leaving 12 bases between the germline ends. The CDR3, as DNA: TGCGCCAGCAGACCCCGAGGAGGGAACACTGAAGCTTTCTTT. Its translation: CASRPRGGNTEAFF.

This chain links TRBV6-6 with TRBJ2-7, with a possible D match to TRBD2 (6 bases). The CDR3 runs 12 residues. V dropped 6 bases and J dropped 6 bases, with 12 bases sitting between them. Per the germline V gene, CDR1 is MNHNY and CDR2 is SVGAGI (reference sequence). In DNA, the CDR3 is TGTGCCAGCAGCCACGGGGGAGTCGAGCAGTACTTC. Protein: CASSHGGVEQYF.

V gene TRBV25-1 combines with J gene TRBJ2-5; 7 bases are a match to TRBD1. V trimming: 4 bases; J trimming: 7 bases; junction bases outside the gene matches: 9. The CDR3 is 14 amino acids. Per germline, CDR1 MGHDK and CDR2 SYGVNS. CDR3 DNA: TGTGCCAGCAGTGCCGACAGGGCGGATGGGACCCAGTACTTC. It yields the protein CASSADRADGTQYF.

This clone appeared once. The chain couples TRBV5-4 to TRBJ2-5; 14 bases fit TRBD2. V trimming: 4 bases; J trimming: 5 bases; junction bases outside the gene matches: 13. The CDR3 extends over 18 amino acids. Germline loops: CDR1 SGHNT, CDR2 YYREEE (reference sequence). DNA for the CDR3: TGTGCCAGCAGCCTTCCGGGACTAGCGGGGGCTCCTGGGGAGACCCAGTACTTC. This encodes CASSLPGLAGAPGETQYF.